Sequencing of this T cell receptor (beta chain) was carried out in a study of Ad26.COV2.S vaccination and SARS-CoV-2 variants. Whole-study findings and limits: People given the vaccine had a wider spike-specific TCR breadth than placebo recipients did.

The table came from immunoSEQ multiplex PCR; TCRdb's copy has only in-frame clones and leaves some out. The sample includes roughly 320,000 clones, roughly 87% seen only once; the top ten take around 3.6%. This CDR3 has 14 residues. From germline, CDR1 is PRHDT and CDR2 FYEKMQ (reference sequence). V lost 0 bases, J lost 5 bases, and 10 bases lay in between. As to treatment: approximately 18 received Ad26.COV2.S at low or high dose, single or two shots; about five received placebo; per-sample allocation not given. On day 63 after the first injection, vaccine and placebo recipients gave samples. An Ad26 vector was used to express Wuhan-strain SARS-CoV-2 spike as the vaccine. With respect to this clone: Its antigen is not identified.

The origin of this receptor is a person between 18 and 65 years old who received the Ad26.COV2.S COVID-19 vaccine or a placebo. This chain links TRBV13 with TRBJ2-5, with D possibly matching TRBD1 (5 bases). Sequences were derived from peripheral blood, sampled in a trial of Ad26.COV2.S vaccine versus placebo. The CDR3 nucleotides read TGTGCCAGCAGCTTAGGCAGGGTCCGGGAGACCCAGTACTTC. Its translation: CASSLGRVRETQYF.